This TCR beta chain is from a study of OX40 agonist ivuxolimab in advanced cancers. As for the study in general: Patients were dosed with the agonistic anti-OX40 (CD134) antibody ivuxolimab. Dose-escalation patients had hepatocellular carcinoma, melanoma, renal cell or head and neck cancer.

Germline-derived CDR1 and CDR2 are MNHNY and SVGAGI (reference sequence). The germline V and J ends were trimmed by 6 bases and 0 bases, with 12 bases remaining between them. CDR3 size: 15 residues. TCRdb's table, derived via immunoSEQ multiplex PCR, lists solely in-frame clones and lacks some. In the table there are 12,000 or so clones, about 80% of which are singletons. Peripheral blood came from all dose cohorts at three timepoints. The chain has TRBV6-6 and TRBJ1-5; D possibly corresponds to TRBD1 (6 bases). The TCR originated in an adult with an advanced solid tumor such as melanoma, head and neck, liver or kidney cancer. Specimen: CD4+ or CD8+ T cells sorted from blood, collected in a trial of the OX40 agonist ivuxolimab. CDR3 nucleotide sequence: TGTGCCAGCAGCCTGACAGGACCTAGCAATCAGCCCCAGCATTTT. Amino acids: CASSLTGPSNQPQHF.